What follows are 8 T cell receptor beta chains derived from one specimen sequenced in a study of blood T cell repertoires in COVID-19. Using immunoSEQ multiplex PCR, the repertoire was profiled, and TCRdb retains in-frame clones only, with some absent. The profile shows about 200,000 clones, 89% of them singletons. The sample taken for sequencing was peripheral blood. The receptor set was obtained from a man aged 35 to 55 with acute or convalescent COVID-19.

V usage is TRBV7-9 and J usage is TRBJ1-4; TRBD1 is a possible D gene (5 bases). Looked up from germline, CDR1 is SEHNR and CDR2 is FQNEAQ (reference sequence). Trimming removed 5 bases from V and 7 bases from J, with 14 bases in between. There are 14 residues in the CDR3. Here the CDR3 DNA reads TGTGCCAGCAGCCGGGGGATAATGGGTGAAAAACTGTTTTTT. Its translation is CASSRGIMGEKLFF. Combining the CDR3 with reference TRBV7-9 and TRBJ1-4 gives the whole variable domain DTGVSQNPRHKITKRGQNVTFRCDPISEHNRLYWYRQTLGQGPEFLTYFQNEAQLEKSRLLSDRFSAERPKGSFSTLEIQRTEQGDSAMYLCASSRGIMGEKLFFGSGTQLSVL.

V is TRBV6-6 and J is TRBJ2-7; 8 nucleotides agree with TRBD2. This CDR3 has 15 residues. J lost 7 bases, V lost 7 bases, and 15 bases had no gene match. Germline V gene data show CDR1 as MNHNY and CDR2 as SVGAGI (reference sequence). CDR3 region: CASTHSATRGGEQYF. The CDR3 bases are TGTGCCAGCACCCATTCGGCCACTCGGGGGGGAGAGCAGTACTTC.

A note on this clone: Other DNA sequences within the sample encode an identical CDR3. This rearrangement joins TRBV18 to TRBJ1-1, with D unclear. Germline CDR1 and CDR2: KGHSH and LQKENI. The CDR3 covers 12 residues. V shed 3 bases and J shed 5 bases, with 7 bases lying between them. The CDR3 coding sequence is TGTGCCAGCTCACCGAGCGGGACTGAAGCTTTCTTT. Protein: CASSPSGTEAFF.

The chain has TRBV5-5 and TRBJ2-7; D remains ambiguous. This CDR3 contains 13 residues. Deletions cut 4 bases from V and 2 bases from J, with 10 bases between. Germline V gene sequence: CDR1 SGHKS, CDR2 YYEKEE (reference sequence). The CDR3 spells CASSPQMAYEQYF. The CDR3 DNA reads TGTGCCAGCAGCCCGCAGATGGCCTACGAGCAGTACTTC.

The CDR3 protein is CAISDSGTGNLGTDTQYF. DNA of the CDR3: TGTGCCATCAGTGACTCCGGGACAGGGAACTTGGGCACAGATACGCAGTATTTT. The chain recombines TRBV10-3 with TRBJ2-3, with 9 bases matching TRBD1. Germline trimming cut 3 bases from V and 1 base from J; bases unmatched to any gene: 11. CDR3 length: 18 residues. Germline V lookup: CDR1 ENHRY, CDR2 SYGVKD.

The rearrangement joins TRBV29-1 to TRBJ2-1, with 12 bases fitting TRBD2. Germline loops: CDR1 SQVTM, CDR2 ANQGSEA. After removal of 6 bases from V and 4 bases from J, the junction contained 1 base not matched to a gene. There are 13 residues in the CDR3. The DNA of the CDR3 is TGCAGCGTGGGGACTAGCGGGTACAATGAGCAGTTCTTC. It yields the protein CSVGTSGYNEQFF.

V gene TRBV14 combines with J gene TRBJ2-3, with no clear D. V was pared by 4 bases and J by 0 bases, with 11 bases between. Germline CDR1 reads SGHDN; CDR2 reads FVKESK. The CDR3 runs to 15 residues. The DNA for the CDR3 is TGTGCCAGCAGCCTCACGAGGATTAGCACAGATACGCAGTATTTT. Translated, it gives CASSLTRISTDTQYF.

V gene TRBV27 combines with J gene TRBJ2-7, with TRBD2 identical over 12 bases. This CDR3 comprises 15 residues. V was pared by 6 bases and J by 3 bases, with 6 bases of the junction left unmatched. CDR1 is MNHEY, CDR2 SMNVEV, per germline (reference sequence). The CDR3 reads CASRRLAGAVYEQYF. The CDR3 region has the DNA TGTGCCAGCAGGCGACTAGCGGGGGCCGTCTACGAGCAGTACTTC.